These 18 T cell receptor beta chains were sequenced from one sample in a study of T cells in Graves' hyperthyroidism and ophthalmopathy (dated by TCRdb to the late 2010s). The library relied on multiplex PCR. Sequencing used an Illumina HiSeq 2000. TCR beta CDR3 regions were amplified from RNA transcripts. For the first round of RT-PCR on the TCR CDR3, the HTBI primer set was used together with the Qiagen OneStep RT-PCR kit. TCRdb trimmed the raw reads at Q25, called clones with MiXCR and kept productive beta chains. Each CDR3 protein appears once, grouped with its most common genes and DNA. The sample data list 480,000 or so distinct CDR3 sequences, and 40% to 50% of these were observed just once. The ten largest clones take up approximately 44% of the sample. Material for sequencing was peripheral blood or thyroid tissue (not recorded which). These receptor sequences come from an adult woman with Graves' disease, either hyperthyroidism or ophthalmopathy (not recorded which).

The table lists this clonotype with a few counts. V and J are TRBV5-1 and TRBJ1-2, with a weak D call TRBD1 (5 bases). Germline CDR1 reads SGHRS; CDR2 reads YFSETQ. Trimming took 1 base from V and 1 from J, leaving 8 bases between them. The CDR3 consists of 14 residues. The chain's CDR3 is CASSLSGYNYGYTF. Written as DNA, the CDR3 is TGCGCCAGCAGCTTGTCAGGGTATAACTATGGCTACACCTTC.

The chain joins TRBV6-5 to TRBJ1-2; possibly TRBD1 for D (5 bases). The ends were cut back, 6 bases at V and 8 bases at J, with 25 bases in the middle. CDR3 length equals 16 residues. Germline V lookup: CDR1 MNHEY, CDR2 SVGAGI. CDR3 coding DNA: TGTGCCAGCAGCTTAGCCCTCGGTGGGCAGGGAGGCGGCTACACCTTC. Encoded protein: CASSLALGGQGGGYTF.

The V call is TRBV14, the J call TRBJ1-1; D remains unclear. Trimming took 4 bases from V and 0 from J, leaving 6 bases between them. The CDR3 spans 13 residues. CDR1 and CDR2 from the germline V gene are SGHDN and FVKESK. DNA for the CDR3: TGTGCCAGCAGCCTCCCCATGAACACTGAAGCTTTCTTT. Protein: CASSLPMNTEAFF. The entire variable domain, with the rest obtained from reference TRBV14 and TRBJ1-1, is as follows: EAGVTQFPSHSVIEKGQTVTLRCDPISGHDNLYWYRRVMGKEIKFLLHFVKESKQDESGMPNNRFLAERTGGTYSTLKVQPAELEDSGVYFCASSLPMNTEAFFGQGTRLTVV.

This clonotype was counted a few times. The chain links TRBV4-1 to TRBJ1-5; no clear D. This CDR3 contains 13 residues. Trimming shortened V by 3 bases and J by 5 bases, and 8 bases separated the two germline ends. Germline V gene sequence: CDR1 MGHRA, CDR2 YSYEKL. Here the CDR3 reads CASSHRADQPQHF. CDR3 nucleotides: TGCGCCAGCAGCCACCGGGCCGATCAGCCCCAGCATTTT.

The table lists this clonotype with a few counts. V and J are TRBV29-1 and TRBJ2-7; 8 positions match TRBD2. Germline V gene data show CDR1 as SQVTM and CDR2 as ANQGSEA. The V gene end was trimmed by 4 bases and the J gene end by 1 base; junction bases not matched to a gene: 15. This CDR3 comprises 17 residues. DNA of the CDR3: TGCAGCGTTGTCCCCCAAGGATCAGCGGGGGTATCCTACGAGCAGTACTTC. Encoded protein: CSVVPQGSAGVSYEQYF.

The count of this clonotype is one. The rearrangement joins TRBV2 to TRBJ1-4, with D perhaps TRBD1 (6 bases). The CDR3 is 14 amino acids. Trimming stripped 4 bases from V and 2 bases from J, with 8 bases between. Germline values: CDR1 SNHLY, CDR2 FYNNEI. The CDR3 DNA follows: TGTGCCAGCAGTGCAACAGGGACTAATGAAAAACTGTTTTTT. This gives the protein CASSATGTNEKLFF. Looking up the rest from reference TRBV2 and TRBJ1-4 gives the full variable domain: EPEVTQTPSHQVTQMGQEVILRCVPISNHLYFYWYRQILGQKVEFLVSFYNNEISEKSEIFDDQFSVERPDGSNFTLKIRSTKLEDSAMYFCASSATGTNEKLFFGSGTQLSVL.

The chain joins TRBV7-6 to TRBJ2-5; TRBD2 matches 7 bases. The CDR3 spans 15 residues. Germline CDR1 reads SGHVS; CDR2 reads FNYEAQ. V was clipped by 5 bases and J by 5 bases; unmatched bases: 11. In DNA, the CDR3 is TGTGCCAGCAGCCACGGTCGGGCTAGCGGCGAGACCCAGTACTTC. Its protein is CASSHGRASGETQYF.

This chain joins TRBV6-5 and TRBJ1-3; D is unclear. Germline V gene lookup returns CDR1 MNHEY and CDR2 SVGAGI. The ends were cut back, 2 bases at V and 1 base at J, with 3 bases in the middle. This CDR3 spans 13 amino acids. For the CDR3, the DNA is TGTGCCAGCAGTTACAAGTCTGGAAACACCATATATTTT. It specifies CASSYKSGNTIYF.

The chain's CDR3 is CSGGDTVSTEQYF. In DNA form, the CDR3 reads TGCAGCGGGGGAGACACAGTATCTACGGAGCAGTACTTC. The chain is built from TRBV29-1 and TRBJ2-7; perhaps TRBD2 as D (5 bases). This CDR3 is 13 amino acids long. Looked up from germline, CDR1 is SQVTM and CDR2 is ANQGSEA. V lost 7 bases, J lost 7 bases, and 20 bases lay in between.

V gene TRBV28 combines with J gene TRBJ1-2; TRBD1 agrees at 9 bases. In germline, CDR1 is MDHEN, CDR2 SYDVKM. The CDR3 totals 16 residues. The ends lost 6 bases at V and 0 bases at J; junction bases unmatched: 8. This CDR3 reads CASRQGQGSSNYGYTF. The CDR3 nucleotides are TGTGCCAGCAGACAAGGACAGGGGAGTTCTAACTATGGCTACACCTTC.

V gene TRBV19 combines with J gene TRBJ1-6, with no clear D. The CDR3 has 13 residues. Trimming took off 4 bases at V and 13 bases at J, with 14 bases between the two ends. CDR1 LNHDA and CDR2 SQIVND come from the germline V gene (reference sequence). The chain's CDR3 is CASSKRSNQPLHF. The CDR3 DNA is TGTGCCAGTAGTAAGCGTAGCAATCAGCCCCTCCACTTT.

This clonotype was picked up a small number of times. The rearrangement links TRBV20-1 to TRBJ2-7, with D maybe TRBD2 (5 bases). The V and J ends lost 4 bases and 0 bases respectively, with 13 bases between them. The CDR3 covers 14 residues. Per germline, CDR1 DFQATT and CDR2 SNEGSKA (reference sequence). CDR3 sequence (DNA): TGCAGTGCTACCGAGGGAGCCAGCTCCTACGAGCAGTACTTC. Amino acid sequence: CSATEGASSYEQYF.

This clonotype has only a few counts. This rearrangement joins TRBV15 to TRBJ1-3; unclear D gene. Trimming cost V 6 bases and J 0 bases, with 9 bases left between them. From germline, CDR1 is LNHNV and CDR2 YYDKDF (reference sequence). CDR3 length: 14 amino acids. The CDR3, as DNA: TGTGCCACCAGTCTCGCGGTCTCTGGAAACACCATATATTTT. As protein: CATSLAVSGNTIYF. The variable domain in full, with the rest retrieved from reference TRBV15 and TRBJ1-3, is DAMVIQNPRYQVTQFGKPVTLSCSQTLNHNVMYWYQQKSSQAPKLLFHYYDKDFNNEADTPDNFQSRRPNTSFCFLDIRSPGLGDTAMYLCATSLAVSGNTIYFGEGSWLTVV.

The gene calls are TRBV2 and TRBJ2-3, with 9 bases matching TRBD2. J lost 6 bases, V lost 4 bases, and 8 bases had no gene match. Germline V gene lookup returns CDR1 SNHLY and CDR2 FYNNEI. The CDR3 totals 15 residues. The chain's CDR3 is CASSGLAAQGDTQYF. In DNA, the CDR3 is TGTGCCAGCAGTGGACTAGCGGCCCAGGGGGATACGCAGTATTTT.

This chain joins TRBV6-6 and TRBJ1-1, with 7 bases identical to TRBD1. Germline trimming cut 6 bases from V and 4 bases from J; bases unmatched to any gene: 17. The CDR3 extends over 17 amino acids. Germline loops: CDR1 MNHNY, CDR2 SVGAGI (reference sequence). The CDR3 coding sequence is TGTGCCAGCAGCAAAGACTTAAACAGGGGAGGCTTCACTGAAGCTTTCTTT. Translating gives CASSKDLNRGGFTEAFF.

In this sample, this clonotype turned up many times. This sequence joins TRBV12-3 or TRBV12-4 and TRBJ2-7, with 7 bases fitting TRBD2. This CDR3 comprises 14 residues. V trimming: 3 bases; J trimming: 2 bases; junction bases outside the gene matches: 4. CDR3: CASSFTGGTYEQYF. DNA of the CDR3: TGTGCCAGCAGTTTTACGGGAGGAACCTACGAGCAGTACTTC.

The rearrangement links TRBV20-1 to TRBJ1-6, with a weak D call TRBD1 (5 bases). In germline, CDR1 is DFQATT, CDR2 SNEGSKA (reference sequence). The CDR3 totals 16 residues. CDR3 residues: CSSRYPGKGYFSPLHF. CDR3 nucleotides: TGCAGCTCTAGATACCCAGGCAAGGGGTATTTTTCACCCCTCCACTTT.

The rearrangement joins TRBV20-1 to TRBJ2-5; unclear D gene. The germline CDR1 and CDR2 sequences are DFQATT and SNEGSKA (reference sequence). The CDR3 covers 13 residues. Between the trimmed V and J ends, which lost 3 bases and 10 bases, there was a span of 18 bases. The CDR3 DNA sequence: TGCAGTGCTAGGGTCGCCTCCCAAGGCGGCCAGTACTTC. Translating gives CSARVASQGGQYF.